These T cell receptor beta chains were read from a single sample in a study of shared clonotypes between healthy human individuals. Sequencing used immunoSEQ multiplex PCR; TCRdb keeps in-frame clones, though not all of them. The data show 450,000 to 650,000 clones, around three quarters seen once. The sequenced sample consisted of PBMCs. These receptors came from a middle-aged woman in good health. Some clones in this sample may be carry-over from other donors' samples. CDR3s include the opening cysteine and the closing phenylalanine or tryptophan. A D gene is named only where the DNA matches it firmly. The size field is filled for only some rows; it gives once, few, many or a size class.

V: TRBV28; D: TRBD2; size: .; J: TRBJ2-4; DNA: TGTGCCAGCAGTTTGTGGTCTAGCGGGTCCTCAATGAACATTCAGTACTTC; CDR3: CASSLWSSGSSMNIQYF
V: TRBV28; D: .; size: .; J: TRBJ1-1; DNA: TGTGCCAGCGACGCACCCCTGTCGGCCGAAGCTTTCTTT; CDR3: CASDAPLSAEAFF
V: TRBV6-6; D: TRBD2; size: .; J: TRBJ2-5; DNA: TGTGCCAGCAGAGGGAGTAGCGGGAGGTGGGAGACCCAGTACTTC; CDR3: CASRGSSGRWETQYF
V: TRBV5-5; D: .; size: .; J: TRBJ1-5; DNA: TGTGCCAGCAGCTTGGAATCGGGGGAGCAGCCCCAGCATTTT; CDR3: CASSLESGEQPQHF
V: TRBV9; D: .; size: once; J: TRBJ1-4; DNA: TGTGCCAGCAGCGTGGGTCTGGCAGGGAATGAAAAACTGTTTTTT; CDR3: CASSVGLAGNEKLFF
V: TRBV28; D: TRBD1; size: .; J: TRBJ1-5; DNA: TGTGCCAGCAGCTCGACAGGGGGCGGACAGCCCCAGCATTTT; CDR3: CASSSTGGGQPQHF
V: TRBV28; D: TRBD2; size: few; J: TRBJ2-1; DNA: TGTGCCAGCAGTTCTGGGACTAGAATTTACAATAAGCAGTTCTTC; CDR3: CASSSGTRIYNKQFF
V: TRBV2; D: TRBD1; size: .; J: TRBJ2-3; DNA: TGTGCCACCAAGACAGGGGTGGGTACAGATACGCAGTATTTT; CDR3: CATKTGVGTDTQYF
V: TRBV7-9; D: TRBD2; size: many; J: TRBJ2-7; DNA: TGTGCCAGCAGCTTAGCAGTGACTAGCAGCTACGAGCAGTACTTC; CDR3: CASSLAVTSSYEQYF
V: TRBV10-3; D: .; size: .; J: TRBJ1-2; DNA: TGTGCCATCTCGGGGGGGAACTATGGCTACACCTTC; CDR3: CAISGGNYGYTF
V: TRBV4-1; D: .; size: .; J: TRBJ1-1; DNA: TGCGCCACCCAGGGGAAGTGGAACACTGAAGCTTTCTTT; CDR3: CATQGKWNTEAFF
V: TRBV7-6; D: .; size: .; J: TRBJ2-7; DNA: TGTGCCAGCAGCTTAGACATAGTCGGCGGGATCCACGAGCAGTACTTC; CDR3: CASSLDIVGGIHEQYF
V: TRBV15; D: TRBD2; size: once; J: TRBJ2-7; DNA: TGTGCCACCAGCACAGCGGCGGGGGTCCACGAGCAGTACTTC; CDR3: CATSTAAGVHEQYF
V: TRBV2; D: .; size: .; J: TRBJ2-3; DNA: TGTGCCAGCACCGGGACCCACAGAGATACGCAGTATTTT; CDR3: CASTGTHRDTQYF
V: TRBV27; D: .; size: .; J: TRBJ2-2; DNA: TGTGCCAGCAGTTTCAGGGCCACCGGGGAGCTGTTTTTT; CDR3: CASSFRATGELFF
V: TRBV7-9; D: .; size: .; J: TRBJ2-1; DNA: TGTGCCAGCAGCTTAGCTGCGGGAAGGGGGAATGAGCAGTTCTTC; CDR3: CASSLAAGRGNEQFF
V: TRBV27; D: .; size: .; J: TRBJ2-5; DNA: TGTGCCAGCAGCCCCTTCCGATCGACTAGCCAAGAGACCCAGTACTTC; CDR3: CASSPFRSTSQETQYF
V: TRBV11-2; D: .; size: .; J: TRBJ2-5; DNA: TGTGCCAGCAGCACTCAATCAGGGGCCGTAAGGGAGACCCAGTACTTC; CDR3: CASSTQSGAVRETQYF
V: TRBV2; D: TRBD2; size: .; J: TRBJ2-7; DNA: TGTGCCAGCAGACGGACTAGCGGTTCCTACGAGCAGTACTTC; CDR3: CASRRTSGSYEQYF
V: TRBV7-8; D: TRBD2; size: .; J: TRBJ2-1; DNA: TGTGCCAGCAGCTTGTCGGGACTAGCGGTCAATGAGCAGTTCTTC; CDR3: CASSLSGLAVNEQFF
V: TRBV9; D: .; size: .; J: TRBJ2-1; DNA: TGTGCCAGCAGCGTAGTGCCGGGTCCACTTTACAATGAGCAGTTCTTC; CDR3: CASSVVPGPLYNEQFF
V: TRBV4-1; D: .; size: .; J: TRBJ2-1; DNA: TGCGCCAGCAGCCAAAGTAGGGCTAGTATCACCCCTGAGCAGTTCTTC; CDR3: CASSQSRASITPEQFF
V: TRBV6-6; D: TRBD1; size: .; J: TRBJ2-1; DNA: TGTGTAATCACCGGGACAGCTTCGCGATACAATGAGCAGTTCTTC; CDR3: CVITGTASRYNEQFF
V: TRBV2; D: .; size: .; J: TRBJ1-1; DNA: TGTGCCAGCAAGTTCCGGACTGAAGCTTTCTTT; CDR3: CASKFRTEAFF
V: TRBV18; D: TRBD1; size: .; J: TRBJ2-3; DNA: TGTGCCAGTAAACCCGGACAGGCGGGAGATACGCAGTATTTT; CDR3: CASKPGQAGDTQYF
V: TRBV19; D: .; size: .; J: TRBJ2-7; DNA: TGTGCCAGTAGTATAGTCCGAGGGCCCTACGAGCAGTACTTC; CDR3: CASSIVRGPYEQYF
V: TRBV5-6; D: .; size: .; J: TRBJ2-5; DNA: TGTGCCAGCAGCTATTCAGGGGGGGAGACCCAGTACTTC; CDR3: CASSYSGGETQYF
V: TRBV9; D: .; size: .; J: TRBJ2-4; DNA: TGTGCCAGCAGCGTAGATTTGGGAAACATTCAGTACTTC; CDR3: CASSVDLGNIQYF
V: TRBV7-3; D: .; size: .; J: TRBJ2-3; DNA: TGTGCCAGCAGCTTTACCCCTGGAGGGGCGCAGTATTTT; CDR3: CASSFTPGGAQYF
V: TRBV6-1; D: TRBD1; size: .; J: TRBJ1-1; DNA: TGTGCCAGCAGGGGACAGGGACCGAACACTGAAGCTTTCTTT; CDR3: CASRGQGPNTEAFF
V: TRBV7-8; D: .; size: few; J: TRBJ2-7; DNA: TGTGCCAGCAGCTTATCCCCCGTAGGAGAGCAGTACTTC; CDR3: CASSLSPVGEQYF
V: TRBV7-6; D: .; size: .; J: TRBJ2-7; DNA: TGTGCCAGCACCAGGACCGTGGACGGCGAGCAGTACTTC; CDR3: CASTRTVDGEQYF
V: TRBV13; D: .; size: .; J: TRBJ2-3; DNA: TGTGCCAGCAGCTCTGAGGGGTTACTCACAGATACGCAGTATTTT; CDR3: CASSSEGLLTDTQYF
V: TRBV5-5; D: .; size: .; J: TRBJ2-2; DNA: TGTGCCAGCAGCTTGGACAGGGCTGGGGAGCTGTTTTTT; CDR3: CASSLDRAGELFF
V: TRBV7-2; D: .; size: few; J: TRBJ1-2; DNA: TGTGCCAGCAGCGCAGCCGACAGAACTAACTATGGCTACACCTTC; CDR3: CASSAADRTNYGYTF
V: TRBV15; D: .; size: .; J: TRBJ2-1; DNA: TGTGCCACCAGCAGAAGAGCGATCTACAATGAGCAGTTCTTC; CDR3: CATSRRAIYNEQFF
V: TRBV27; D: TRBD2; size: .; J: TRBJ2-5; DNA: TGTGCCAGCAGTGGGGGGACTAGCGGACAAGAGACCCAGTACTTC; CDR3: CASSGGTSGQETQYF
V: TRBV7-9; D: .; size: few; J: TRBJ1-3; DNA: TGTGCCAGCAGCCCTGGGGCTGGAAACACCATATATTTT; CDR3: CASSPGAGNTIYF
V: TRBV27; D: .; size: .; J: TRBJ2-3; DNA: TGTGCCAGCAGTTTAGGGATGGGACATCGCACAGATACGCAGTATTTT; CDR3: CASSLGMGHRTDTQYF
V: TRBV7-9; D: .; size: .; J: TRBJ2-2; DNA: TGTGCCAGCAGCTTAGCGGGAGGTACCGGGGAGCTGTTTTTT; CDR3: CASSLAGGTGELFF
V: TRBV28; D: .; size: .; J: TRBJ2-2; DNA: TGTGCCAGCAGTGTGCAGGGGTCCACCGGGGAGCTGTTTTTT; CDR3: CASSVQGSTGELFF
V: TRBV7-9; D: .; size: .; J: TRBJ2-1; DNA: TGTGCCAGCAGCTCTCCCCTGGGAGTTGAGCAGTTCTTC; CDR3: CASSSPLGVEQFF
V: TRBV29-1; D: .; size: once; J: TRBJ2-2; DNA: TGCAGCGACACAGAGCAGGGCACCGGGGAGCTGTTTTTT; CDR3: CSDTEQGTGELFF
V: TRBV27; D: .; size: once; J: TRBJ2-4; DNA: TGTGCCAGCAGTACGCGGCGGGGTCAGGGGGGGGCCAAAAACATTCAGTACTTC; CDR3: CASSTRRGQGGAKNIQYF
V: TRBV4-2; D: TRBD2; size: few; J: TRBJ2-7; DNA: TGTGCCAGCAGCCAAGATTCCACCGGGACTAGCGGGAGGAGCGCCTACGAGCAGTACTTC; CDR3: CASSQDSTGTSGRSAYEQYF
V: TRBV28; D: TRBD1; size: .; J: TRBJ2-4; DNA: TGTGCCAGCAGTGCCCCGGGACAGATCCCCAGAGCCAAAAACATTCAGTACTTC; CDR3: CASSAPGQIPRAKNIQYF
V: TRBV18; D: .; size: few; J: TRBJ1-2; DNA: TGTGCCAGCTCACCACGACAGGAACAGTACTATGGCTACACCTTC; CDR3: CASSPRQEQYYGYTF
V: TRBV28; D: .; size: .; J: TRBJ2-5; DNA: TGTGCCAGCAGTTTAAGGGGGGGCAATTTGGGGACCCAGTACTTC; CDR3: CASSLRGGNLGTQYF
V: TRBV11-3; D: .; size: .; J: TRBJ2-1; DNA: TGTGCCAGCAGCTTAGACACGAATTACAATGAGCAGTTCTTC; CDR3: CASSLDTNYNEQFF
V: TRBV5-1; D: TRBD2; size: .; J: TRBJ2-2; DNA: TGCGCCAGCAGCCCTACCCCAAGTAGCGGGAGGGCCGTTGGCGGGGAGCTGTTTTTT; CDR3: CASSPTPSSGRAVGGELFF
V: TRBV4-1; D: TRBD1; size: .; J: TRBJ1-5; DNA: TGCGCCAGCAGCCAAGATCCAGGACAGGGCGGGTCTCAGCCCCAGCATTTT; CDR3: CASSQDPGQGGSQPQHF
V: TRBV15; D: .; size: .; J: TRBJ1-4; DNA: TGTGCCACCAGCAGAGCCCTTAATGAAAAACTGTTTTTT; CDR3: CATSRALNEKLFF
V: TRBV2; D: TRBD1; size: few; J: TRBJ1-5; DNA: TGTGCCGTTAACAGGGGCGGCAATCAGCCCCAGCATTTT; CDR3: CAVNRGGNQPQHF